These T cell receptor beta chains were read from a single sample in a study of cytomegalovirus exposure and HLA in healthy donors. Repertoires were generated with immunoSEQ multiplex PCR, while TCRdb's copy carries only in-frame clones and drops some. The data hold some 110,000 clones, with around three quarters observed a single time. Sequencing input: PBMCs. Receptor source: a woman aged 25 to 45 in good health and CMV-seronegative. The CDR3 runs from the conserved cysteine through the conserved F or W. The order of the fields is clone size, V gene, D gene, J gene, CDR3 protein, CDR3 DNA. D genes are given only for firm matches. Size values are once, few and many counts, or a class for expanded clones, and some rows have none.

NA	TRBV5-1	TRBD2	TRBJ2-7	CASSLAGAWYF	TGCGCCAGCAGTTTAGCGGGAGCGTGGTACTTC
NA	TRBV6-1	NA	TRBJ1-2	CASSESFAAADTF	TGTGCCAGCAGTGAAAGTTTTGCCGCGGCGGACACCTTC
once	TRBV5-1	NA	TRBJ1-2	CASREEGYGYTF	TGCGCCAGCAGAGAGGAGGGCTATGGCTACACCTTC
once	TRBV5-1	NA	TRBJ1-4	CASSFWEGTNEKLFF	TGCGCCAGCAGCTTTTGGGAGGGAACTAATGAAAAACTGTTTTTT
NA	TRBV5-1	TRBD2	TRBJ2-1	CASSARTSGRVLLSYNEQFF	TGCGCCAGCAGCGCCAGGACTAGCGGGAGGGTCCTCTTATCCTACAATGAGCAGTTCTTC
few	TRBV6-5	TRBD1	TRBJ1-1	CASSAGQGALF	TGTGCCAGCAGCGCGGGACAGGGGGCTCTATTT
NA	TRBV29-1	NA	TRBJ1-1	CSVLGSDMNTEAFF	TGCAGCGTTCTCGGGTCGGATATGAACACTGAAGCTTTCTTT
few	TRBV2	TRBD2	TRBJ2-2	CASKPGLINTGELFF	TGTGCCAGCAAACCGGGACTAATTAACACCGGGGAGCTGTTTTTT
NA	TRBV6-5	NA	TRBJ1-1	CASSWKFVRANTEAFF	TGTGCCAGCAGTTGGAAGTTCGTCAGGGCGAACACTGAAGCTTTCTTT
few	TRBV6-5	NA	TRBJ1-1	CASSYPGGTEAFF	TGTGCCAGCAGCTACCCGGGTGGCACTGAAGCTTTCTTT
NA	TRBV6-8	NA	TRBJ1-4	CASSYEHPGVNQVNEKLFF	TGTGCCAGCAGTTACGAGCACCCGGGGGTTAATCAAGTTAATGAAAAACTGTTTTTT
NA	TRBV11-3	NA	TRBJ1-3	CASSLQAGSGNTIYF	TGTGCCAGCAGCTTGCAGGCTGGCTCTGGAAACACCATATATTTT
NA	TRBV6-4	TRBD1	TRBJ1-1	CASSKHRGAEAFF	TGTGCCAGCTCCAAACACAGGGGTGCTGAAGCTTTCTTT
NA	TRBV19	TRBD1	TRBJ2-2	CASTRGGTGERSGELFF	TGTGCCAGTACTAGGGGGGGGACAGGGGAAAGATCCGGGGAGCTGTTTTTT
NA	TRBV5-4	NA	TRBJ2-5	CASSLPRAGEGETQYF	TGTGCCAGCAGCTTGCCCCGCGCGGGTGAGGGAGAGACCCAGTACTTC
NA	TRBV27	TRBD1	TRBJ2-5	CASHEGGGETQYF	TGTGCCAGCCATGAAGGGGGCGGAGAGACCCAGTACTTC
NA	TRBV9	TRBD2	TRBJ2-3	CASSVGAGGVTDTQYF	TGTGCCAGCAGCGTAGGGGCGGGAGGCGTCACAGATACGCAGTATTTT
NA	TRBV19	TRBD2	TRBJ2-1	CASSMPRLAGASDEQFF	TGTGCCAGTAGTATGCCCAGACTAGCGGGAGCTTCGGATGAGCAGTTCTTC
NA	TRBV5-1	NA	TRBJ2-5	CASSLGASEETQYF	TGCGCCAGCAGCCTGGGGGCCAGTGAAGAGACCCAGTACTTC
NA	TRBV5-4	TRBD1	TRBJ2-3	CASSRPTGGTTDTQYF	TGTGCCAGCAGCCGCCCGACAGGGGGCACTACAGATACGCAGTATTTT
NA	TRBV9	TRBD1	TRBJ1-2	CASSVRQGNGGYTF	TGTGCCAGCAGCGTACGACAGGGGAACGGTGGCTACACCTTC
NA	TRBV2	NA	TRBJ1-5	CASSEILVNQPQHF	TGTGCCAGCAGTGAAATCCTTGTCAATCAGCCCCAGCATTTT
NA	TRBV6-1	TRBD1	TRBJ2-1	CASSEEQGGYNEQFF	TGTGCCAGCAGTGAAGAACAGGGGGGATACAATGAGCAGTTCTTC
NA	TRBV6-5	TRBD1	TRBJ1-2	CASSYINRDRAGYTF	TGTGCCAGCAGTTACATAAACCGGGACAGGGCTGGCTACACCTTC
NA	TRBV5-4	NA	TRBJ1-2	CASRPDSYYGYTF	TGTGCCAGCAGGCCTGACAGTTACTATGGCTACACCTTC
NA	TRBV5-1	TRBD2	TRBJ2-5	CASSGGGETQYF	TGCGCCAGCAGTGGCGGGGGAGAGACCCAGTACTTC
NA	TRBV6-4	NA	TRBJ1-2	CASRIGARSLWSYGYTF	TGTGCCAGCAGGATAGGGGCAAGGAGTCTCTGGAGCTATGGCTACACCTTC
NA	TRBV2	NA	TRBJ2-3	CASSGRTEGAQYF	TGTGCCAGCAGTGGCCGGACGGAGGGTGCGCAGTATTTT
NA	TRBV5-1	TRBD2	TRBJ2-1	CASSLTGGPDEQFF	TGCGCCAGCAGCTTGACGGGGGGGCCGGATGAGCAGTTCTTC
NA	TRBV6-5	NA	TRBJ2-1	CASSQDIGGQFF	TGTGCCAGCAGCCAGGATATCGGGGGGCAGTTCTTC
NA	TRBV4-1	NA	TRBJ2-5	CASSQGLFGRVGETQYF	TGCGCCAGCAGCCAAGGTTTGTTTGGCAGGGTGGGAGAGACCCAGTACTTC
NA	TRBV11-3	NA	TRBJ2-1	CASSPLYNEQFF	TGTGCCAGCAGCCCCCTTTACAATGAGCAGTTCTTC
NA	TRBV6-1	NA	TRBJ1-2	CASSEARGDSGYTF	TGTGCCAGCAGTGAAGCGCGGGGGGACTCTGGCTACACCTTC
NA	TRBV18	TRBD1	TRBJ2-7	CASSQRDRDSYEQYF	TGTGCCAGCTCACAAAGGGACAGGGACTCCTACGAGCAGTACTTC
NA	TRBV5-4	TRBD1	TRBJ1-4	CASSSTGADEKLFF	TGTGCCAGCAGCTCGACAGGGGCGGATGAAAAACTGTTTTTT
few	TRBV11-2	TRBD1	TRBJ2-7	CASSPINRGKSSYEQYF	TGTGCCAGCAGCCCGATCAACAGGGGAAAGAGCTCCTACGAGCAGTACTTC
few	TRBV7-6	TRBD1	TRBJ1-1	CASSLGQGAILTEAFF	TGTGCCAGCAGCCTCGGACAGGGGGCTATATTGACTGAAGCTTTCTTT
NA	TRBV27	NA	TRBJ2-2	CASSLFGQGYSGELFF	TGTGCCAGCAGTTTATTTGGGCAGGGGTATTCAGGGGAGCTGTTTTTT
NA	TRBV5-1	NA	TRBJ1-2	CASSLGGGEYCGYTF	TGCGCCAGCAGCTTGGGAGGGGGGGAGTACTGTGGCTACACCTTC
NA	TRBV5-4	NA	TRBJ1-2	CASSLGDSGDDYGYTF	TGTGCCAGCAGCTTGGGGGACTCCGGGGATGACTATGGCTACACCTTC
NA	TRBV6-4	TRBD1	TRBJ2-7	CASSLGRGNYEQYF	TGTGCCAGCAGTCTCGGCAGGGGGAACTACGAGCAGTACTTC
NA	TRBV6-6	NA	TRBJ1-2	CASSLNYGYTF	TGTGCCAGCAGCCTCAACTATGGCTACACCTTC
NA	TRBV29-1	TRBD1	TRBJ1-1	CSVASGGGTDEAFF	TGCAGCGTTGCCTCAGGGGGAGGAACCGATGAAGCTTTCTTT
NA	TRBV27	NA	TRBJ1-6	CASSSRQGHSPLHF	TGTGCCAGCAGTAGTAGGCAGGGTCATTCACCCCTCCACTTT